This T cell receptor beta chain was sequenced during a study of blood T cell repertoires in COVID-19. About the research overall: From T cells, B-cell-depleted T cells, or PBMCs came the material, which was cDNA or gDNA.

Sample share makes this clone medium-sized (0.01 to 0.1%). The protocol was immunoSEQ multiplex PCR, while the TCRdb copy is restricted to in-frame clones and leaves out a portion. The data contain about 38,000 clones, 65% to 75% of them seen just once; the ten biggest clones take up 10%. Germline V gives CDR1 MNHNY, CDR2 SVGAGI (reference sequence). Trimming cost V 6 bases and J 4 bases, with 22 bases left between them. The CDR3 loop spans 16 amino acids. Followed longitudinally, the Seattle patients had been enrolled during active infection. V gene TRBV6-6 combines with J gene TRBJ2-7, with a weak D call TRBD2 (6 bases). This sequence originates from a man between 65 and 79 years old with COVID-19, enrolled during active disease. Sequenced input: peripheral blood. CDR3 loop: CASSRKLAHEKYEQYF. The CDR3 nucleotides are TGTGCCAGCAGCCGTAAACTAGCCCATGAGAAATACGAGCAGTACTTC.